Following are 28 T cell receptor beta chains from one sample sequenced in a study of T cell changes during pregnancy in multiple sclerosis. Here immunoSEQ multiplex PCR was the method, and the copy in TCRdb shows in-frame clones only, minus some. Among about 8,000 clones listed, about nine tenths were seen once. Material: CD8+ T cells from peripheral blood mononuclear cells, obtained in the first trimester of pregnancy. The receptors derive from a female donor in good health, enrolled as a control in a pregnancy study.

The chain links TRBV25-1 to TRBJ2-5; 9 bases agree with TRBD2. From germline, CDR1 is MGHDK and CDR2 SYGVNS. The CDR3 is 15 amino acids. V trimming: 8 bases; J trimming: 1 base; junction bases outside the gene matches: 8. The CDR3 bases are TGTGCCAGCGCCGACCCTAGCGGGGCCCAAGAGACCCAGTACTTC. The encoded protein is CASADPSGAQETQYF.

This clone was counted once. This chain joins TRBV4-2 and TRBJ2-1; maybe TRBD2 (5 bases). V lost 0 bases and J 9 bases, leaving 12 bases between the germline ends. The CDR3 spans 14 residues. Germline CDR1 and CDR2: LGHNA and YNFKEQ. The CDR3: CASSQDLLSGEQFF. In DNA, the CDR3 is TGTGCCAGCAGCCAAGACCTTCTGAGCGGTGAGCAGTTCTTC.

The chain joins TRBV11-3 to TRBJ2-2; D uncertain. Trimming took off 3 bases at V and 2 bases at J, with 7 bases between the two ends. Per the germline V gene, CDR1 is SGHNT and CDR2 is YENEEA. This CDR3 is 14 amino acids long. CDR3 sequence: CASSLHYNTGELFF. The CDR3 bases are TGTGCCAGCAGCTTGCACTATAACACCGGGGAGCTGTTTTTT.

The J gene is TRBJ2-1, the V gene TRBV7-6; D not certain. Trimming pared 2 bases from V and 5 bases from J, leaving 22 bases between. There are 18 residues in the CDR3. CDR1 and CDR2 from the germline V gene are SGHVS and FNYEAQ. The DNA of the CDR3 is TGTGCCAGCAGCTTAAGGTCCCTTAGCCGACCGACTCACAATGAGCAGTTCTTC. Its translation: CASSLRSLSRPTHNEQFF.

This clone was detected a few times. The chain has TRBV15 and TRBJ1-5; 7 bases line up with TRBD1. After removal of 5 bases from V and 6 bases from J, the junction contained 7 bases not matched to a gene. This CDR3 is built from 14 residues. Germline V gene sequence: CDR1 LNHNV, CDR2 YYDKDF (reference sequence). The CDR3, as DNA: TGTGCCACCAGCTATGACAGGGAATCTCAGCCCCAGCATTTT. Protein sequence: CATSYDRESQPQHF.

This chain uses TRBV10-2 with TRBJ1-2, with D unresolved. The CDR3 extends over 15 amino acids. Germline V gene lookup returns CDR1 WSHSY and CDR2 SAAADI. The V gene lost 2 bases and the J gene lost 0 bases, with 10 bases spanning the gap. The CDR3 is CASSEGFGSNYGYTF. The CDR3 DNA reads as TGCGCCAGCAGTGAGGGGTTCGGGTCTAACTATGGCTACACCTTC.

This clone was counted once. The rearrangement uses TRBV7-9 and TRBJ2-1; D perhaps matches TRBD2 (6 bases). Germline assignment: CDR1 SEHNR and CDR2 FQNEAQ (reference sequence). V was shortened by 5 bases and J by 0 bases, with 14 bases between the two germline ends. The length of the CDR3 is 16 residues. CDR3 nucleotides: TGTGCCAGCAGCCTCGGGGCGGGAAGCTCCTACAATGAGCAGTTCTTC. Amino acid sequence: CASSLGAGSSYNEQFF.

This CDR3 reads CSARKGGEQYF. The CDR3 DNA reads TGCAGTGCTAGGAAAGGGGGCGAGCAGTACTTC. The gene calls are TRBV20-1 and TRBJ2-7; possible D gene TRBD1, 6 bases. The CDR3 covers 11 residues. In germline, CDR1 is DFQATT, CDR2 SNEGSKA (reference sequence). The ends were cut back, 3 bases at V and 6 bases at J, with 9 bases in the middle.

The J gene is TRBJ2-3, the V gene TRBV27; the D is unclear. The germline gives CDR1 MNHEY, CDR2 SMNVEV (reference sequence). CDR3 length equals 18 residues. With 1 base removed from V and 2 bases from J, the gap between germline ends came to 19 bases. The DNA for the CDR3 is TGTGCCAGCAGTTTATATCCCCCTCACAGTTGGCTCACAGATACGCAGTATTTT. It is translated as CASSLYPPHSWLTDTQYF.

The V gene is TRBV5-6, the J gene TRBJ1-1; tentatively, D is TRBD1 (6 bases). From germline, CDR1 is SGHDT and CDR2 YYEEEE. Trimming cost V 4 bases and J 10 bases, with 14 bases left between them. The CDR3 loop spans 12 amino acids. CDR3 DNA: TGTGCCAGCAGCCAGTACAGGGAAGGAGCTTTCTTT. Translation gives CASSQYREGAFF.

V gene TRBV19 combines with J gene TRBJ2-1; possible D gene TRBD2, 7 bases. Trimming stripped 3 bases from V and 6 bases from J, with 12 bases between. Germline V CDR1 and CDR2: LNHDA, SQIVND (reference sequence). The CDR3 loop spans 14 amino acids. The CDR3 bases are TGTGCCAGTAGTATTGGCGGGGGCCTCAATGAGCAGTTCTTC. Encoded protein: CASSIGGGLNEQFF.

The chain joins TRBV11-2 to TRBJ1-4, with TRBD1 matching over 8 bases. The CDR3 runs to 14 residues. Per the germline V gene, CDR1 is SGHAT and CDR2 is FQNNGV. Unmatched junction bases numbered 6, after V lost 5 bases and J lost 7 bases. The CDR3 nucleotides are TGTGCCAGCAGCCTTCGTGGGACAGGTGAAAAACTGTTTTTT. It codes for CASSLRGTGEKLFF.

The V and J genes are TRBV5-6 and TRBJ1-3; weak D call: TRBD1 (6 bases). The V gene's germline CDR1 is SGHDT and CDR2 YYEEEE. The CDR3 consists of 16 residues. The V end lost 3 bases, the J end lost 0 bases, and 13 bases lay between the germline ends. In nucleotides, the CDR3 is TGTGCCAGCAGCTCCTACAGGGACCTCTCTGGAAACACCATATATTTT. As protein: CASSSYRDLSGNTIYF.

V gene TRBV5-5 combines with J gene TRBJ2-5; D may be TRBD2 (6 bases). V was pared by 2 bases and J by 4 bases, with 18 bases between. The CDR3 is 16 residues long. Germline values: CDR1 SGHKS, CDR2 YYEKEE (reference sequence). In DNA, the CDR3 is TGTGCCAGCAGCTTCCCAGGGACCCCCGGGGGAGAGACCCAGTACTTC. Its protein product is CASSFPGTPGGETQYF.

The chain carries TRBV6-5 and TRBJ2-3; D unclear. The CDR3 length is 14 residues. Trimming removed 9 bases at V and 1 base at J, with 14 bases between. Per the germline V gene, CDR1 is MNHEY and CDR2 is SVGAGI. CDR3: CASTESLRTDTQYF. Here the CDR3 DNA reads TGTGCCAGTACAGAATCGTTACGCACAGATACGCAGTATTTT.

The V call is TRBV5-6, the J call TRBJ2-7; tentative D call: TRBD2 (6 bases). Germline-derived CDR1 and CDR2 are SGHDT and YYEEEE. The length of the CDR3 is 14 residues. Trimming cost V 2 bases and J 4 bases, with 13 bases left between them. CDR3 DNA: TGTGCCAGCAGCTTCGTTGCGGGGAAATACGAGCAGTACTTC. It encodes CASSFVAGKYEQYF.

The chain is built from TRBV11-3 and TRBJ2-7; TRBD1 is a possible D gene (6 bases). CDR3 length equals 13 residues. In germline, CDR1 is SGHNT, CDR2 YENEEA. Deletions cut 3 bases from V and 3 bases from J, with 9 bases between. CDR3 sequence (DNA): TGTGCCAGCAGCTTGGGGACAAACTACGAGCAGTACTTC. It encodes CASSLGTNYEQYF.

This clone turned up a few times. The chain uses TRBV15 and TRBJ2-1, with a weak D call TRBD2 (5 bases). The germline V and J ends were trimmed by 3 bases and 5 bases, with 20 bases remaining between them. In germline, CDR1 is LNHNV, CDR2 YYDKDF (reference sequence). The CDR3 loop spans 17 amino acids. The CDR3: CATSSQVRERPNNEQFF. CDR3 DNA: TGTGCCACCAGCAGCCAAGTGAGGGAGCGCCCCAACAATGAGCAGTTCTTC. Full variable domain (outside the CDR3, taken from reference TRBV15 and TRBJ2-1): DAMVIQNPRYQVTQFGKPVTLSCSQTLNHNVMYWYQQKSSQAPKLLFHYYDKDFNNEADTPDNFQSRRPNTSFCFLDIRSPGLGDTAMYLCATSSQVRERPNNEQFFGPGTRLTVL.

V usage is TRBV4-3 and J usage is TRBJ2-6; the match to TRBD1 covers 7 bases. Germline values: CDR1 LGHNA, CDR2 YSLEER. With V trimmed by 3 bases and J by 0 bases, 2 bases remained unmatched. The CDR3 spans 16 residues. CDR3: CASSHDRASGANVLTF. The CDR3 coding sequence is TGCGCCAGCAGCCATGACAGGGCCTCTGGGGCCAACGTCCTGACTTTC.

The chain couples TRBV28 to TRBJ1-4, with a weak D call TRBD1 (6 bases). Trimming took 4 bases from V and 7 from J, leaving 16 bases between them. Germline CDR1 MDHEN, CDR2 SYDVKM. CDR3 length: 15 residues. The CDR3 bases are TGTGCCAGCAGTTCCGCCCAGGGGTATAGTGAAAAACTGTTTTTT. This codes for CASSSAQGYSEKLFF.

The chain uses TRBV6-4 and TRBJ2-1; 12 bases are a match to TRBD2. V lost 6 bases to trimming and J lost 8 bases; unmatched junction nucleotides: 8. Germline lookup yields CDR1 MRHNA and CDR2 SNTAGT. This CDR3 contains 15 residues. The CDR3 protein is CASSPSSGGAHEQFF. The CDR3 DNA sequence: TGTGCCAGCAGCCCTTCTAGCGGGGGGGCCCATGAGCAGTTCTTC.

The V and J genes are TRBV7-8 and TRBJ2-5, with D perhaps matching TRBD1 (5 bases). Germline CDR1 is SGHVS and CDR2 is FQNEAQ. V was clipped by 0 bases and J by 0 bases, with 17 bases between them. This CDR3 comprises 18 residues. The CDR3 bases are TGTGCCAGCAGCTTAGCCTCAGGATCAGGGTTGTACCAAGAGACCCAGTACTTC. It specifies CASSLASGSGLYQETQYF. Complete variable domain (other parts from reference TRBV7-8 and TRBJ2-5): GAGVSQSPRYKVAKRGQDVALRCDPISGHVSLFWYQQALGQGPEFLTYFQNEAQLDKSGLPSDRFFAERPEGSVSTLKIQRTQQEDSAVYLCASSLASGSGLYQETQYFGPGTRLLVL.

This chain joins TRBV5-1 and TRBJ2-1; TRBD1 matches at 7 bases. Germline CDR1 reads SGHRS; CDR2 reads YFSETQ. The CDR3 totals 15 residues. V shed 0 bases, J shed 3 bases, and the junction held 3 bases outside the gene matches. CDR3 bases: TGCGCCAGCAGCTTGGCCGGGACAGACTACAATGAGCAGTTCTTC. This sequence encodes CASSLAGTDYNEQFF.

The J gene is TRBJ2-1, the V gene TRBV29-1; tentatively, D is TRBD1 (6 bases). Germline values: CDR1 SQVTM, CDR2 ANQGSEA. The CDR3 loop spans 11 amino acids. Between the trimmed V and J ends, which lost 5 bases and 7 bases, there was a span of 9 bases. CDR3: CSVLRGNEQFF. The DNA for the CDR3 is TGCAGCGTTCTCAGGGGTAATGAGCAGTTCTTC.

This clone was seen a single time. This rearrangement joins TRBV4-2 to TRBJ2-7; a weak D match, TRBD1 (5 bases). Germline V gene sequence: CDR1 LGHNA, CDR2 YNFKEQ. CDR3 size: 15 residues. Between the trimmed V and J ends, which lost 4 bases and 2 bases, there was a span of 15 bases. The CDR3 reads CASSPGHLSTYEQYF. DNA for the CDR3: TGTGCCAGCAGCCCCGGACATCTATCAACCTACGAGCAGTACTTC.

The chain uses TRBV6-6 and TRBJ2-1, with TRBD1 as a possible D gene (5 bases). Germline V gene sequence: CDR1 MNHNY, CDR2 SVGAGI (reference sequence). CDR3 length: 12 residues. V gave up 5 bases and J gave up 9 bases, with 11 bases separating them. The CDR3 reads CASSPGWSEQFF. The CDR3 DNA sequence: TGTGCCAGCAGTCCAGGGTGGTCTGAGCAGTTCTTC.

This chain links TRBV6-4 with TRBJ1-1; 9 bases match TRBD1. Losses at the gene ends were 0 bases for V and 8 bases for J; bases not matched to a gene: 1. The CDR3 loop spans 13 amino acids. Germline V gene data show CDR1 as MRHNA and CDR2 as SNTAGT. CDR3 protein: CASSDSGQGEAFF. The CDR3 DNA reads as TGTGCCAGCAGTGACTCTGGACAGGGGGAAGCTTTCTTT.

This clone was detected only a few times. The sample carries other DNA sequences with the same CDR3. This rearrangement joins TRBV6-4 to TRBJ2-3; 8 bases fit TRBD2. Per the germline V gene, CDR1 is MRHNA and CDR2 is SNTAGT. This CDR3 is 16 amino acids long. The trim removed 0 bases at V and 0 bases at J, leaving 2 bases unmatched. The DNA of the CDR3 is TGTGCCAGCAGTGACTCGGCGGGGGGCAGCACAGATACGCAGTATTTT. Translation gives CASSDSAGGSTDTQYF.